At least ten counts were recorded for the clone carrying this T cell receptor beta chain. This record belongs to a study of tumor and adjacent non-tumor tissue in lung cancer. Study-wide context: On average, productive TCRbeta reads reached about 4.17 million per sample.

The V end lost 7 bases, the J end lost 5 bases, and 21 bases lay between the germline ends. The CDR3 spans 15 residues. The germline V gene has CDR1 SGHRS and CDR2 YFSETQ. The library came from three nested PCR rounds adapted from ARM-PCR protocols. TCRdb itself ran the multiplex PCR reads through MiXCR, one entry per CDR3 protein. The sample carries 100,000 or so distinct CDR3 sequences, 65% recorded once. This sample's RNA came from whole unsorted tissue. This non-tumor lung sample came from over 3 cm beyond the tumor edge. The specimen was distant non-tumor lung tissue. The TCR comes from a man in his thirties or forties with non-small cell lung cancer. The V call is TRBV5-1, the J call TRBJ1-1; D gene unclear. The CDR3 reads CASSDLGGSGTEAFF. The CDR3 coding sequence is TGCGCCAGCTCAGACCTGGGCGGGTCGGGAACTGAAGCTTTCTTT.